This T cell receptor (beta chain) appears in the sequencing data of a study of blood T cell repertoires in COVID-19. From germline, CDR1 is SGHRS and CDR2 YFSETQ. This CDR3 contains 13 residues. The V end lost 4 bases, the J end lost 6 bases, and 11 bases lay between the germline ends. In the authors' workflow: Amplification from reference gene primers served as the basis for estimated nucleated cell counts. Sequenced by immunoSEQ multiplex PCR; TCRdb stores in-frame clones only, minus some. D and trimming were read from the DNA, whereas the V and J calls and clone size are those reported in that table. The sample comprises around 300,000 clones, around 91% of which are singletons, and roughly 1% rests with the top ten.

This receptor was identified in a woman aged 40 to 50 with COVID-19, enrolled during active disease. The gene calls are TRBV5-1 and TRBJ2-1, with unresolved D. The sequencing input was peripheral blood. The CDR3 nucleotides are TGCGCCAGCAGCCCCCGGCTAGTCAATGAGCAGTTCTTC. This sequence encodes CASSPRLVNEQFF.